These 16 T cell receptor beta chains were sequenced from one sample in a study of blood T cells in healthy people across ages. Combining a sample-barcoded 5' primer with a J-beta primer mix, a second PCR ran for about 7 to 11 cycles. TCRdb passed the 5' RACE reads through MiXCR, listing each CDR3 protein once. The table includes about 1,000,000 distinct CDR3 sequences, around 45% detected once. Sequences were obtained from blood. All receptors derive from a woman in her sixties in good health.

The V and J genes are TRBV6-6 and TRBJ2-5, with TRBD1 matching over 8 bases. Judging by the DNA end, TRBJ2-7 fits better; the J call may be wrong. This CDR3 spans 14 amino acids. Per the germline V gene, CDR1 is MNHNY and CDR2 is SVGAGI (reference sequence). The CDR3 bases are TGTGCCAGCAGCCTCCGGGACAGGCTATACGAGCAGTACTTC. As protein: CASSLRDRLYEQYF.

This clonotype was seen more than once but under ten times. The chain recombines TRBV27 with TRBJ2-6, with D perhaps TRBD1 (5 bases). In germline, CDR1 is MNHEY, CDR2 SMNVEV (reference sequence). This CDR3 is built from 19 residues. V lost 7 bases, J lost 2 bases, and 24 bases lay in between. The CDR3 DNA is TGTGCCAGCACCACCAGGGCCGGTGATTGGCCGGCTGGGGCCAACGTCCTGACTTTC. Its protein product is CASTTRAGDWPAGANVLTF.

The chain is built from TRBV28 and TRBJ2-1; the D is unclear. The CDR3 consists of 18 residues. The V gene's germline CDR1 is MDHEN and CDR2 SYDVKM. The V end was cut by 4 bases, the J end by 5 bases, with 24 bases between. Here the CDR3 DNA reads TGTGCCAGCAGTTCCCCCCCAGTGTCTCGGCGGAGCGACAATGAGCAGTTCTTC. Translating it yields CASSSPPVSRRSDNEQFF.

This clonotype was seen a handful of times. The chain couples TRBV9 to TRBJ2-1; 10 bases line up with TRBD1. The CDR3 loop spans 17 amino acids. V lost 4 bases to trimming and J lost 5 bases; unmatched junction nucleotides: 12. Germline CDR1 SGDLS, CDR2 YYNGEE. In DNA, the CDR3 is TGTGCCAGCAGCAAAAGACAGGGGGCTATTCGGGACAATGAGCAGTTCTTC. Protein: CASSKRQGAIRDNEQFF.

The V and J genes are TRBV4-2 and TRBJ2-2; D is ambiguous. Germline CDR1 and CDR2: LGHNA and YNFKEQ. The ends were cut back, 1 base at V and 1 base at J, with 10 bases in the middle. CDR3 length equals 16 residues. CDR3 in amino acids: CASSQGEGWNTGELFF. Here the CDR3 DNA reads TGTGCCAGCAGCCAAGGGGAAGGGTGGAACACCGGGGAGCTGTTTTTT.

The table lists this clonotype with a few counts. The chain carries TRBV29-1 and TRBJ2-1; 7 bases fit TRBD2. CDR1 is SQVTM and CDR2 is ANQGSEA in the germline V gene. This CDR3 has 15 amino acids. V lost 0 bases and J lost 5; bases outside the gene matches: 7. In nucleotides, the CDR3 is TGCAGCGTTGAAGAGGCGGGAGTAGGAAACAATGAGCAGTTCTTC. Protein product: CSVEEAGVGNNEQFF.

The CDR3 DNA sequence: TGTGCCAGCAGTCCGCTCGACAGGGCCTATTCGTATGGCTACACCTTC. Its protein product is CASSPLDRAYSYGYTF. J is TRBJ1-2 and V is TRBV27; 7 nucleotides line up with TRBD1. V was clipped by 5 bases and J by 5 bases; unmatched bases: 14. This CDR3 is built from 16 residues. Germline loops: CDR1 MNHEY, CDR2 SMNVEV (reference sequence).

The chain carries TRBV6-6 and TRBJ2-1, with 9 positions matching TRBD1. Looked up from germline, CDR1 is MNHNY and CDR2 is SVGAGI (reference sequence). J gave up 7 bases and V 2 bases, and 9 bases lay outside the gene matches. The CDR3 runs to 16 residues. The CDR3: CASSYPQRQGENEQFF. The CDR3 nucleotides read TGTGCCAGCAGTTACCCCCAGAGACAGGGGGAAAATGAGCAGTTCTTC.

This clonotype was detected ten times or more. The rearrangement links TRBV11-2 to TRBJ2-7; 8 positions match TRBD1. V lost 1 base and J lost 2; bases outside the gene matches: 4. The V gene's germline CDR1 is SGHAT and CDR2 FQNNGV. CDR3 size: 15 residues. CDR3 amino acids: CASSLGTGGTYEQYF. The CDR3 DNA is TGTGCCAGCAGCTTAGGTACAGGGGGGACCTACGAGCAGTACTTC.

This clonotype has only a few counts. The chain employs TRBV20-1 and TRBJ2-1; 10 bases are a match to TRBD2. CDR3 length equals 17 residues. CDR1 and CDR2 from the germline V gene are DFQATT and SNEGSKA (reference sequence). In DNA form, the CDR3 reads TGCAGCACGGAGCTAGCGGGAGTGAGGGTGGGAGGCAATGAGCAGTTCTTC. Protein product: CSTELAGVRVGGNEQFF.

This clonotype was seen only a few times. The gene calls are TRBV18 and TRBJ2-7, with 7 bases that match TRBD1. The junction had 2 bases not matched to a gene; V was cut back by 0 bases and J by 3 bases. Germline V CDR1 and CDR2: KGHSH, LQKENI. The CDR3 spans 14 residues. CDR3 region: CASSPPTGFYEQYF. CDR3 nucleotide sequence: TGTGCCAGCTCACCACCGACAGGGTTCTACGAGCAGTACTTC.

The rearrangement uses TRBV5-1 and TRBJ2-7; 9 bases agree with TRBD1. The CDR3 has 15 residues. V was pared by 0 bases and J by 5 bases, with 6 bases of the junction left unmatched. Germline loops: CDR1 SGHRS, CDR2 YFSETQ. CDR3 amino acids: CASSLGGTGSHEQYF. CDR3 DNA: TGCGCCAGCAGCTTGGGTGGGACAGGGAGCCACGAGCAGTACTTC. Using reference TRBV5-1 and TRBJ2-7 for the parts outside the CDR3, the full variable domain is KAGVTQTPRYLIKTRGQQVTLSCSPISGHRSVSWYQQTPGQGLQFLFEYFSETQRNKGNFPGRFSGRQFSNSRSEMNVSTLELGDSALYLCASSLGGTGSHEQYFGPGTRLTVT.

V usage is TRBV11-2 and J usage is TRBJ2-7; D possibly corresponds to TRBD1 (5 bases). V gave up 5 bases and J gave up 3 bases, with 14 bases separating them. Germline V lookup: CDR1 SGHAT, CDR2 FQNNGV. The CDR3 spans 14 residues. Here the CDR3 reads CASSTDRIGYEQYF. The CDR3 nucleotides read TGTGCCAGCAGCACCGACAGAATCGGCTACGAGCAGTACTTC.

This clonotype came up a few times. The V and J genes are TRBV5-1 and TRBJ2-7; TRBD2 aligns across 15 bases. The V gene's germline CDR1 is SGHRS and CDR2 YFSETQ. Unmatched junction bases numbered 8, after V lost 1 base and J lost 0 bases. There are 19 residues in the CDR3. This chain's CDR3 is CASSLIGTSGRRRSYEQYF. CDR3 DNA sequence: TGCGCCAGCAGCTTGATCGGGACTAGCGGGAGGCGCCGCTCCTACGAGCAGTACTTC.

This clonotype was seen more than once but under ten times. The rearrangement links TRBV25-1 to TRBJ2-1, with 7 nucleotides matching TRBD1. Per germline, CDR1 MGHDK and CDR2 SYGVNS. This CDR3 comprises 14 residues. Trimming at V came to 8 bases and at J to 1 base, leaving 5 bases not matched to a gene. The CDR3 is CASRQGLSYNEQFF. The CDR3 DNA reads TGTGCCAGCCGACAGGGTCTATCCTACAATGAGCAGTTCTTC.

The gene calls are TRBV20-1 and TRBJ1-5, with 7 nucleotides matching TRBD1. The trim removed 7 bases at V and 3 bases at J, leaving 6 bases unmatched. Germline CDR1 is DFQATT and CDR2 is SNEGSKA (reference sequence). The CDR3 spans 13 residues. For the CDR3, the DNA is TGCAGTGGGCAAAGGGGGCCCAATCAGCCCCAGCATTTT. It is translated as CSGQRGPNQPQHF.